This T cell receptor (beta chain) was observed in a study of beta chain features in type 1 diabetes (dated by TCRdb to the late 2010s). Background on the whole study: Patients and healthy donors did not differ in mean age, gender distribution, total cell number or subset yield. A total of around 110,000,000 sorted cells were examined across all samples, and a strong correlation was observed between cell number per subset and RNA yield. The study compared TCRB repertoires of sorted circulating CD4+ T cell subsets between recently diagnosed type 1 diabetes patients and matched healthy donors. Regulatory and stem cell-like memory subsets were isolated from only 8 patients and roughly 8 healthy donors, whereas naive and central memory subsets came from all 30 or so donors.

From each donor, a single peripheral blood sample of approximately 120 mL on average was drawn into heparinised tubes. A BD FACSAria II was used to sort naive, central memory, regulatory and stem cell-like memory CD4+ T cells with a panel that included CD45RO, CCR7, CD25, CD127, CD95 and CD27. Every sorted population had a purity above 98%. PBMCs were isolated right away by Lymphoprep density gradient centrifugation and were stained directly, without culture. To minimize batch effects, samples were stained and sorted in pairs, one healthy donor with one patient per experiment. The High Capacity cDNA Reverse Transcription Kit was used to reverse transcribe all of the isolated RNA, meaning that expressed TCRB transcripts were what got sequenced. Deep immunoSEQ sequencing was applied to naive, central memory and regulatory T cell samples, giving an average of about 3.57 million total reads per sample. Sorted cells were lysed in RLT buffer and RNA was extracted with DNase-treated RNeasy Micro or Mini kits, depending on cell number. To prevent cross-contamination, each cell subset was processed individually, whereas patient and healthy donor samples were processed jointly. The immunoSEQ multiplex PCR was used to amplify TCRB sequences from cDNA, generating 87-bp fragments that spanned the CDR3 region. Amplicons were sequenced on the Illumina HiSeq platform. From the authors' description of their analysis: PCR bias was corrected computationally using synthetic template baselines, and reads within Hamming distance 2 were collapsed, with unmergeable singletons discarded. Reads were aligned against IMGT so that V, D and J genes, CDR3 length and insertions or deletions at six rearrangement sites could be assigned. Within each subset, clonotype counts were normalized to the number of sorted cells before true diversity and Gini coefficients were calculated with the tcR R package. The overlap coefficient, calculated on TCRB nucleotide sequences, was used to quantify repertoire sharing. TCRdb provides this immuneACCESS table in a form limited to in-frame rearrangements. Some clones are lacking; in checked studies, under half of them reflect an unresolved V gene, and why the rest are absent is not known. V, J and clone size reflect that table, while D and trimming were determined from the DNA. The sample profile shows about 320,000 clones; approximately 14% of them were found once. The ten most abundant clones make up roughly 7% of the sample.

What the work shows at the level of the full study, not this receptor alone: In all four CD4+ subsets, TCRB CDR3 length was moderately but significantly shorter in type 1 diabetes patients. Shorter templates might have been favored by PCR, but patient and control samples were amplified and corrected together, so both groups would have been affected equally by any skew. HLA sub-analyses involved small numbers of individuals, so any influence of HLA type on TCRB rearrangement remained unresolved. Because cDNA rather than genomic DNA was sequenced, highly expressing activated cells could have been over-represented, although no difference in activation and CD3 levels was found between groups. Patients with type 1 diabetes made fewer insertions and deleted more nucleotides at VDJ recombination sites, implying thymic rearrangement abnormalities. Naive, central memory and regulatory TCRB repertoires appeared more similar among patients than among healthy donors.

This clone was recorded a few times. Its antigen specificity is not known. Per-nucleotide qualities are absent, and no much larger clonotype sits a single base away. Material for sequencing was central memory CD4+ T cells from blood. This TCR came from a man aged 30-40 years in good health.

The nucleotide sequence reads TGTGCCAGCAGCCTTATAAAGTCGGACAGGACCACAGATACGCAGTATTTT. Translated, it gives CASSLIKSDRTTDTQYF. The chain is assembled from TRBV11-2 and TRBJ2-3; 7 bases in between match TRBD1. Reading the germline V gene gives CDR1 SGHAT and CDR2 FQNNGV. Trimmed from V: 5 bases; trimmed from J: 2 bases; junction bases lacking a gene match: 13. The CDR3 measures 17 amino acids from cysteine to phenylalanine. Only the CDR3 DNA is retained, 51 bases long and in frame from the first base.